The clone carrying this TCR beta chain came up many times. TCRdb itself ran the 5' RACE reads through MiXCR, one entry per CDR3 protein. The table has about 100,000 distinct CDR3 sequences, over 8.5% seen once. These data are taken from a study of early T cells in non-severe SARS-CoV-2 infection. V was pared by 2 bases and J by 8 bases, with 9 bases between. CDR1 MNHNS and CDR2 SASEGT come from the germline V gene. CDR3 length: 12 amino acids. The rearrangement joins TRBV6-1 to TRBJ1-2; D unresolved. The sequencing input was whole blood. The receptor comes from an adult who was a healthcare worker with PCR-confirmed SARS-CoV-2 infection or an uninfected control (not recorded which). CDR3 amino acids: CASSESIGGYTF. The CDR3 nucleotides are TGTGCCAGCAGTGAAAGCATTGGGGGCTACACCTTC.